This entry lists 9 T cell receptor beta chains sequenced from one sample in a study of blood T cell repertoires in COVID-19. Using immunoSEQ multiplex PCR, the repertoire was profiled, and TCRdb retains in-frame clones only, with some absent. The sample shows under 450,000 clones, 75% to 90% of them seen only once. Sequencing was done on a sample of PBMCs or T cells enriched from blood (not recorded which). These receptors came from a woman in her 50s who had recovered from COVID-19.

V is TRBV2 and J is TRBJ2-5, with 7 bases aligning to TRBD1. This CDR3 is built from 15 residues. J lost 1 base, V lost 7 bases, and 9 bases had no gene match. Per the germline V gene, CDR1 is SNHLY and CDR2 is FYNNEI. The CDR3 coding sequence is TGTGCCAGCACCCGGGACAGCGGAACCCAAGAGACCCAGTACTTC. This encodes CASTRDSGTQETQYF.

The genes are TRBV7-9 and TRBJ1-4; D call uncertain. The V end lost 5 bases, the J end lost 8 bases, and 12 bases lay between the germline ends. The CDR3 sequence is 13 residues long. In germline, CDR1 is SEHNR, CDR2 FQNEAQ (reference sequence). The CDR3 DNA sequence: TGTGCCAGCAGCCCACCCGGAGGGGAAAAACTGTTTTTT. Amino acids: CASSPPGGEKLFF. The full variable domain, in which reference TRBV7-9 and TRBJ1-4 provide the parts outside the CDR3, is DTGVSQNPRHKITKRGQNVTFRCDPISEHNRLYWYRQTLGQGPEFLTYFQNEAQLEKSRLLSDRFSAERPKGSFSTLEIQRTEQGDSAMYLCASSPPGGEKLFFGSGTQLSVL.

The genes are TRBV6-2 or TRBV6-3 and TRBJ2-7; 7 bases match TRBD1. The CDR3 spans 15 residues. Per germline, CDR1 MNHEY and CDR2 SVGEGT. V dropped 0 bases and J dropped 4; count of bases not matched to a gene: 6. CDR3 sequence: CASSYSGGGLYEQYF. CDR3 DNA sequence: TGTGCCAGCAGTTACTCAGGGGGCGGATTGTACGAGCAGTACTTC.

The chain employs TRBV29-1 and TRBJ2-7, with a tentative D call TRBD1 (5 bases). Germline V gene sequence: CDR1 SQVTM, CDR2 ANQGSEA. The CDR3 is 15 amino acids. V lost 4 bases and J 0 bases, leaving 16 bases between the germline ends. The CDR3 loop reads CSVVRAGSGSYEQYF. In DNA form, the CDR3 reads TGCAGCGTTGTCAGGGCAGGATCTGGCTCCTACGAGCAGTACTTC.

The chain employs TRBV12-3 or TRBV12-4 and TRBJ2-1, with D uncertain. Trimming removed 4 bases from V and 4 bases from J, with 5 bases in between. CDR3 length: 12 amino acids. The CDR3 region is CASSSGYNEQFF. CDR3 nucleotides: TGTGCCAGCAGTTCAGGATACAATGAGCAGTTCTTC.

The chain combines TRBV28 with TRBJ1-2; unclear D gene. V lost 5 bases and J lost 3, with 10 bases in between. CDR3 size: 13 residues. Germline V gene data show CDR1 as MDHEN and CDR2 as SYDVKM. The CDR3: CASSPSYDYGYTF. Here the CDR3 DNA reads TGTGCCAGCAGTCCCTCCTACGACTATGGCTACACCTTC.

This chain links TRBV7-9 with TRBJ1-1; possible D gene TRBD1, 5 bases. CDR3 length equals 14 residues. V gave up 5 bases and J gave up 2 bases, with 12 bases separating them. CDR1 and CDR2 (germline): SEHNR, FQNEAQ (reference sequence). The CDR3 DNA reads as TGTGCCAGCAGCCTAAGGCAGGGAAACACTGAAGCTTTCTTT. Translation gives CASSLRQGNTEAFF. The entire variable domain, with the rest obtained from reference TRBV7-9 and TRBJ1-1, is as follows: DTGVSQNPRHKITKRGQNVTFRCDPISEHNRLYWYRQTLGQGPEFLTYFQNEAQLEKSRLLSDRFSAERPKGSFSTLEIQRTEQGDSAMYLCASSLRQGNTEAFFGQGTRLTVV.

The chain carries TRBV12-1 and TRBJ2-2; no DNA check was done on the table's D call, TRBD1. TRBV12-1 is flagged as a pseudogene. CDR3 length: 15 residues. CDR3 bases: TGTGCCAGCAGCTTTTGCCGGGACAAAGACGGGGAGCTGTTTTTT. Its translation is CASSFCRDKDGELFF.

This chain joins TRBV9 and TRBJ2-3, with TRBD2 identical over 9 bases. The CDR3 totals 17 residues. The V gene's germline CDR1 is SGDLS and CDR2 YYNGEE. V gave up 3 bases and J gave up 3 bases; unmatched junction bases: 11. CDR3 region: CASSAREFAGGTDTQYF. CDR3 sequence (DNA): TGTGCCAGCAGCGCCCGGGAGTTTGCGGGGGGGACAGATACGCAGTATTTT.